This TCR beta chain was obtained from a study of OX40 agonist ivuxolimab in advanced cancers. TCRdb's copy holds only in-frame clones and misses some; the assay was immunoSEQ multiplex PCR. The table lists around 19,000 clones, 80% to 90% of them singletons. Peripheral blood came from all dose cohorts at three timepoints. This CDR3 spans 14 amino acids. Per germline, CDR1 SNHLY and CDR2 FYNNEI. The J segment lost 6 bases and the V segment lost 5 bases, leaving 3 bases of the junction unmatched. In regard to this clone: Its antigen is unidentified.

Study-level points and caveats: The work left the antigen specificity of expanded peripheral T cells undetermined. Doses of 0.1 to 3.0 mg/kg were accompanied by clonal expansion of CD4+ and CD8+ blood T cells by week 6.

V gene TRBV2 combines with J gene TRBJ2-1; 11 bases agree with TRBD1. The TCR originated in an adult with an advanced solid tumor such as melanoma, head and neck, liver or kidney cancer. The specimen comprised CD4+ or CD8+ T cells sorted from blood, sampled in a trial of the OX40 agonist ivuxolimab. DNA of the CDR3: TGTGCCAGCAGTCCGGGACAGGGGGTCAATGAGCAGTTCTTC. It encodes CASSPGQGVNEQFF.